A selection of T cell receptor beta chains follows, all from one sample in a study of early T cells in non-severe SARS-CoV-2 infection. Each CDR3 protein gets one entry after TCRdb re-called the 5' RACE reads with MiXCR. The repertoire has 65,000 to 85,000 distinct CDR3 sequences, 9.5% to 15% of them found once; the top ten carry 1% to 1.4%. Sequencing was done on a sample of whole blood. These receptors originate from an adult who was a healthcare worker with PCR-confirmed SARS-CoV-2 infection or an uninfected control (not recorded which). Each CDR3 is given with its conserved first and last residue. The order of the fields is D gene, J gene, V gene, clone size, CDR3 protein, CDR3 DNA. The D gene is left open where the match is weak. The size of a clone is reported for some rows only, either as once, few or many, or as a class for expanded clones.

NA	TRBJ1-6	TRBV9	many	CASSKATGNSPLHF	TGTGCCAGCAGCAAGGCTACCGGTAATTCACCCCTCCACTTT
TRBD1	TRBJ1-1	TRBV12-3/TRBV12-4	few	CASSPRDRVNTEAFF	TGTGCCAGCAGTCCCCGGGACAGGGTGAACACTGAAGCTTTCTTT
NA	TRBJ2-5	TRBV29-1	few	CSVNDNQETQYF	TGCAGCGTTAACGACAACCAAGAGACCCAGTACTTC
TRBD2	TRBJ2-3	TRBV6-2/TRBV6-3	few	CASSLGAGGADTQYF	TGTGCCAGCAGCCTAGGAGCGGGAGGGGCAGATACGCAGTATTTT
TRBD2	TRBJ2-3	TRBV15	NA	CATSLVRGGPRDTQYF	TGTGCCACCAGCCTTGTGAGGGGAGGGCCCAGAGATACGCAGTATTTT
NA	TRBJ2-1	TRBV29-1	NA	CSVQSYNEQFF	TGCAGCGTTCAGAGCTACAATGAGCAGTTCTTC
TRBD2	TRBJ2-7	TRBV7-2	many	CASSSGLASEQYF	TGTGCCAGCAGCTCCGGACTAGCGAGCGAGCAGTACTTC
NA	TRBJ2-1	TRBV15	many	CATSRPPNEQFF	TGTGCCACCAGCAGACCCCCCAATGAGCAGTTCTTC
TRBD2	TRBJ2-5	TRBV12-3/TRBV12-4	few	CASSLGSSGVAETQYF	TGTGCCAGCAGTTTAGGGTCTAGCGGGGTGGCCGAGACCCAGTACTTC
NA	TRBJ1-4	TRBV18	many	CASSPGLATNEKLFF	TGTGCCAGCTCACCGGGTCTTGCAACTAATGAAAAACTGTTTTTT
TRBD2	TRBJ2-3	TRBV12-3/TRBV12-4	few	CASSWGRGPDTQYF	TGTGCCAGCAGTTGGGGGAGGGGCCCAGATACGCAGTATTTT
NA	TRBJ1-1	TRBV10-3	many	CATAGINTEAFF	TGTGCCACCGCAGGGATTAACACTGAAGCTTTCTTT
TRBD1	TRBJ2-7	TRBV28	few	CASSGVRTGLYEQYF	TGTGCCAGCAGTGGTGTGCGGACAGGTCTATACGAGCAGTACTTC